This TCR beta chain was documented in a study of blood T cell repertoires in COVID-19. Whole-study context: The study drew acute and convalescent COVID-19 samples from the United States, Italy and Spain. In each case, the material was cDNA or gDNA derived from T cells, B-cell-depleted T cells, or PBMCs.

Trimming pared 6 bases from V and 2 bases from J, leaving 13 bases between. CDR3 size: 13 residues. Germline V gene lookup returns CDR1 SQVTM and CDR2 ANQGSEA. Per the original data handling: Amplifying reference gene primers gave estimates of nucleated cell counts. TCRdb's copy holds only in-frame clones and misses some; the assay was immunoSEQ multiplex PCR. D and trimming were read from the DNA, whereas the V and J calls and clone size are those reported in that table. The top ten clones hold about 2.2% of a sample with around 200,000 clones, approximately 87% of them seen once. The sample taken for sequencing was peripheral blood. This chain uses TRBV29-1 with TRBJ2-5; D is undetermined. The TCR was taken from a woman aged 50 to 60 with acute or convalescent COVID-19. Written as DNA, the CDR3 is TGCAGCGTCGAGAGTGCGGTTCAAGAGACCCAGTACTTC. The encoded protein is CSVESAVQETQYF. The whole variable domain, filled in from reference TRBV29-1 and TRBJ2-5, reads SAVISQKPSRDICQRGTSLTIQCQVDSQVTMMFWYRQQPGQSLTLIATANQGSEATYESGFVIDKFPISRPNLTFSTLTVSNMSPEDSSIYLCSVESAVQETQYFGPGTRLLVL.